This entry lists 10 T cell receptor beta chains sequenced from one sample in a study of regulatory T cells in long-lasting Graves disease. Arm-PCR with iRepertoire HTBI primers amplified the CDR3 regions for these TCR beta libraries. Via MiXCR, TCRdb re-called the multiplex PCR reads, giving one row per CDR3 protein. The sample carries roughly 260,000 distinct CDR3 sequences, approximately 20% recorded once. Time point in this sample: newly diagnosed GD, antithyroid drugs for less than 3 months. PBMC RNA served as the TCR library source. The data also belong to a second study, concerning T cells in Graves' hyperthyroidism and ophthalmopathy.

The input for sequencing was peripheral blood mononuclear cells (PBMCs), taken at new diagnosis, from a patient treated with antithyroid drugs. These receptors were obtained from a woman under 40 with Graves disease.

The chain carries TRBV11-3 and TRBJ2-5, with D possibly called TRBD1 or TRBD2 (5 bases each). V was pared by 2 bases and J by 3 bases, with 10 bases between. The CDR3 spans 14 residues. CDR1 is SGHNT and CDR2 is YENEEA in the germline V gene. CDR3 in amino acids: CASSLYGTKETQYF. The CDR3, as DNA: TGTGCCAGCAGCTTATATGGGACGAAAGAGACCCAGTACTTC.

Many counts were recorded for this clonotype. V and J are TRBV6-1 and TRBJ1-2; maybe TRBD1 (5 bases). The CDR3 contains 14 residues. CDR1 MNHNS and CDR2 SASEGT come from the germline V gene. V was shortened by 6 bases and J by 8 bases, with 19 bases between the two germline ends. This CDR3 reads CASRLQTVSGGYTF. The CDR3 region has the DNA TGTGCCAGCAGACTACAGACAGTGTCCGGAGGCTACACCTTC.

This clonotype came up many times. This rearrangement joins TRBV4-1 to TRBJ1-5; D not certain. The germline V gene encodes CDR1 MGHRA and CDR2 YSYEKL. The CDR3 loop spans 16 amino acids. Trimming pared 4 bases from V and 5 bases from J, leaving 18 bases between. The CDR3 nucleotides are TGCGCCAGCAGCCCAGCGGTGGTCTTAGCGGATCAGCCCCAGCATTTT. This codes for CASSPAVVLADQPQHF.

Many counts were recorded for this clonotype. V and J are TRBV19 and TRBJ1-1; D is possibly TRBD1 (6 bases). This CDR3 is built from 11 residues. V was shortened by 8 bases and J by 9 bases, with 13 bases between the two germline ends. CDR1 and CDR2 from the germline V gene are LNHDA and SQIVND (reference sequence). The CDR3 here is CASAQGWQAFF. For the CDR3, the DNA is TGTGCCAGTGCACAGGGCTGGCAAGCTTTCTTT. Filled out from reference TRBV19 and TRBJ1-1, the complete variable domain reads DGGITQSPKYLFRKEGQNVTLSCEQNLNHDAMYWYRQDPGQGLRLIYYSQIVNDFQKGDIAEGYSVSREKKESFPLTVTSAQKNPTAFYLCASAQGWQAFFGQGTRLTVV.

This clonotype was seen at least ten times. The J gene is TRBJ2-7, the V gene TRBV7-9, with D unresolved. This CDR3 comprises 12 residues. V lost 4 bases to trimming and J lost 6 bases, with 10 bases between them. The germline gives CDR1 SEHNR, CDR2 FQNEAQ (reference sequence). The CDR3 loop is CASSSLHLEQYF. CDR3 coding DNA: TGTGCCAGCAGCTCTCTCCACCTCGAGCAGTACTTC.

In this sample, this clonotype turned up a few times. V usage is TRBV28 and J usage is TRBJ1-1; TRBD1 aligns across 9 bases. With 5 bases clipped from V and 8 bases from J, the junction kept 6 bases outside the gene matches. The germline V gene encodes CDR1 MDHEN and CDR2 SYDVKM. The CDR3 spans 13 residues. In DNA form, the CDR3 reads TGTGCCAGCAGTCACGGGACAGGGCGGGAAGCTTTCTTT. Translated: CASSHGTGREAFF. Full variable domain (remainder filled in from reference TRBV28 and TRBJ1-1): DVKVTQSSRYLVKRTGEKVFLECVQDMDHENMFWYRQDPGLGLRLIYFSYDVKMKEKGDIPEGYSVSREKKERFSLILESASTNQTSMYLCASSHGTGREAFFGQGTRLTVV.

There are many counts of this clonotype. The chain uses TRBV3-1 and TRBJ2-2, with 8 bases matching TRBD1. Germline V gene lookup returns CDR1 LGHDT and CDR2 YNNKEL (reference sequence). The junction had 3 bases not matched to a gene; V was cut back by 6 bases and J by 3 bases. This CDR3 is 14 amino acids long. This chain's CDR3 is CASRGTGYTGELFF. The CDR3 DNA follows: TGTGCCAGCAGGGGGACAGGCTACACCGGGGAGCTGTTTTTT.

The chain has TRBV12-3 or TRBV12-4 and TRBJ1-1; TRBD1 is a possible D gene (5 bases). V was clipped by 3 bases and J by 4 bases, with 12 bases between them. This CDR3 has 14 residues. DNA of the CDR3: TGTGCCAGCAGTTTCCCGGGAGGGGTCACTGAAGCTTTCTTT. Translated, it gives CASSFPGGVTEAFF.

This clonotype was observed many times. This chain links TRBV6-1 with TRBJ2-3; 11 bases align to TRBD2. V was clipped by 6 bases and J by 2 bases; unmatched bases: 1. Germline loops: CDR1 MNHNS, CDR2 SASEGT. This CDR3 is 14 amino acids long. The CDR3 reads CASRLAGDTDTQYF. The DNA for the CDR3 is TGTGCCAGCAGACTAGCGGGGGACACAGATACGCAGTATTTT.

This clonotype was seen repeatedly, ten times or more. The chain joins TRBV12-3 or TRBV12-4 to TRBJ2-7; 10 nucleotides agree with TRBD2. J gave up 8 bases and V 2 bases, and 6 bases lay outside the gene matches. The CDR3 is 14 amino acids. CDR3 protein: CASSLSASGGQQYF. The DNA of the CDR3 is TGTGCCAGCAGTTTATCGGCTAGCGGGGGTCAGCAGTACTTC.